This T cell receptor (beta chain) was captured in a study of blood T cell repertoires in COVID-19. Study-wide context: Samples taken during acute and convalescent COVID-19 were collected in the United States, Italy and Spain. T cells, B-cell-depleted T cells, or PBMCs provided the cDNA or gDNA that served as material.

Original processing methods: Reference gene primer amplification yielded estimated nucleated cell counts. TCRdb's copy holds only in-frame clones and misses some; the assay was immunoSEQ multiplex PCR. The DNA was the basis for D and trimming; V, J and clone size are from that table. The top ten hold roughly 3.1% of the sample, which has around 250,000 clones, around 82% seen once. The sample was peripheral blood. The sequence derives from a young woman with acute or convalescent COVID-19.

For the CDR3, the DNA is TGTGCCAGTAGTCCCCGGGGAGGGGTCTCCTATGGCTACACCTTC. Translating it yields CASSPRGGVSYGYTF. The chain recombines TRBV19 with TRBJ1-2, with D tentatively TRBD1 (5 bases). CDR3 length: 15 residues. The germline CDR1 and CDR2 sequences are LNHDA and SQIVND (reference sequence). With 5 bases removed from V and 4 bases from J, the gap between germline ends came to 17 bases.